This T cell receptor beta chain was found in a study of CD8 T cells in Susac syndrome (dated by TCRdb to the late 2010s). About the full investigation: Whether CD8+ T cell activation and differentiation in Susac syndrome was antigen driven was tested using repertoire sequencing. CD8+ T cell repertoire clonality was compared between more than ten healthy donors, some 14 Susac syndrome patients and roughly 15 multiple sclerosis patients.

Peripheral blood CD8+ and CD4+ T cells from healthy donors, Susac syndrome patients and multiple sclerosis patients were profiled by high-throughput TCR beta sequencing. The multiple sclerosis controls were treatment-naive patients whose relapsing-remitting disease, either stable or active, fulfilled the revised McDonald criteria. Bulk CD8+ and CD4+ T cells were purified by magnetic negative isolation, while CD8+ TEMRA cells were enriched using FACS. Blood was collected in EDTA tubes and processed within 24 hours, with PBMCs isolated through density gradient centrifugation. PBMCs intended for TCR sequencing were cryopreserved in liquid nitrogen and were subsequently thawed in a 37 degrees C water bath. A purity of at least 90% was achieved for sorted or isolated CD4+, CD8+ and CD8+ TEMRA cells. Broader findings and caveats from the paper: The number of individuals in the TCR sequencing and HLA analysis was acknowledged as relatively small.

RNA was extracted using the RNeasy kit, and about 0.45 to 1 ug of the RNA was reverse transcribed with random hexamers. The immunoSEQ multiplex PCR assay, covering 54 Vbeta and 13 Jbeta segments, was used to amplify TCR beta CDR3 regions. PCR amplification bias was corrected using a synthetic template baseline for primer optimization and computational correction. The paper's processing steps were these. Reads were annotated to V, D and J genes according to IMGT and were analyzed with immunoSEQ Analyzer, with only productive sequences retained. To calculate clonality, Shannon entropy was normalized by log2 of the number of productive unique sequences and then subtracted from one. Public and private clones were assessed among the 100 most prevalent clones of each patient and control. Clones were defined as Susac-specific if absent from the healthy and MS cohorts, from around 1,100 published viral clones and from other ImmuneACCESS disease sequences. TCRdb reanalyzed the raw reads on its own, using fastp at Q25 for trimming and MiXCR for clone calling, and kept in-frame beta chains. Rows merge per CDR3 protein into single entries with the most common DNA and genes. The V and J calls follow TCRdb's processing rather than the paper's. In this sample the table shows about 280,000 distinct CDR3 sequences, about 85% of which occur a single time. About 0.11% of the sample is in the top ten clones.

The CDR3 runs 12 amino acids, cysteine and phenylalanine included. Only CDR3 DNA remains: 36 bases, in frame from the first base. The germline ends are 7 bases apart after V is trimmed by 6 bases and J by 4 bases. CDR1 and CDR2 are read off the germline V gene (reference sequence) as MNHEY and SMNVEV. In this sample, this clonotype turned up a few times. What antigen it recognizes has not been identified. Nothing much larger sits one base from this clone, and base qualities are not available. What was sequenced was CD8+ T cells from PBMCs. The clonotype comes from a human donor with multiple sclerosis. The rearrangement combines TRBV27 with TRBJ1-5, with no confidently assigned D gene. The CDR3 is CASRGMNQPQHF. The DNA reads TGTGCCAGCAGGGGTATGAATCAGCCCCAGCATTTT.